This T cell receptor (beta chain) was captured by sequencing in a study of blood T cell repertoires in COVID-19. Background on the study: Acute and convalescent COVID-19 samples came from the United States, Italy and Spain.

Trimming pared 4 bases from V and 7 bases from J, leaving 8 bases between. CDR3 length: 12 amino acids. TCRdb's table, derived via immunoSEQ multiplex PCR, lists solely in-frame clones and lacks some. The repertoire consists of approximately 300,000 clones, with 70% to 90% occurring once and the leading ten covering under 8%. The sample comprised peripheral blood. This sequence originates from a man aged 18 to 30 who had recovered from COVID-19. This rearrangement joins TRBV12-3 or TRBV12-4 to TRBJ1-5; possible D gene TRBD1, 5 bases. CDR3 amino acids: CASSYDSQPQHF. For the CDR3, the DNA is TGTGCCAGCAGTTACGACAGCCAGCCCCAGCATTTT.